The 23 T cell receptor beta chains below come from one sample, sequenced in a study of CD8 T cells in Susac syndrome. RNA amounts of about 0.5 to 1 ug underwent reverse transcription with random hexamers. TCRdb called the immunoSEQ multiplex PCR reads again in MiXCR, with one record for every CDR3 protein. The sample contains 170,000 or so distinct CDR3 sequences, roughly 94% of which appear only once. Sequenced material: CD4+ T cells from PBMCs. The receptor set was obtained from a human donor with Susac syndrome.

The chain is built from TRBV12-3 or TRBV12-4 and TRBJ1-5; 9 positions agree with TRBD1. This CDR3 region has 20 residues. Trimming cost V 0 bases and J 2 bases; bases outside gene matches: 14. The CDR3 spells CASSLARGLNRGRGNQPQHF. CDR3 sequence (DNA): TGTGCCAGCAGTTTAGCGCGGGGGTTGAACAGGGGGCGAGGCAATCAGCCCCAGCATTTT.

The gene calls are TRBV20-1 and TRBJ2-3; 7 bases align to TRBD1. The CDR3 contains 15 residues. The germline gives CDR1 DFQATT, CDR2 SNEGSKA (reference sequence). Trimming removed 3 bases from V and 1 base from J; junction bases left unmatched: 7. CDR3 loop: CSASPQGQGTDTQYF. CDR3 bases: TGCAGTGCTAGCCCACAGGGGCAGGGCACAGATACGCAGTATTTT.

This chain uses TRBV30 with TRBJ1-1; maybe TRBD1 (5 bases). Germline V lookup: CDR1 GTSNPN, CDR2 SVGIG (reference sequence). The CDR3 sequence is 12 residues long. V lost 3 bases and J lost 5, with 10 bases in between. The CDR3 loop is CAWRDRGTEAFF. CDR3 in DNA: TGTGCCTGGAGGGATAGGGGAACTGAAGCTTTCTTT.

This clonotype has only a few counts. V is TRBV6-5 and J is TRBJ1-1; D ambiguous. The CDR3 is 13 amino acids. Germline CDR1 reads MNHEY; CDR2 reads SVGAGI. V lost 4 bases, J lost 0 bases, and 6 bases lay in between. This chain's CDR3 is CASSFGLNTEAFF. The CDR3, as DNA: TGTGCCAGCAGTTTTGGTCTGAACACTGAAGCTTTCTTT.

The rearrangement links TRBV29-1 to TRBJ2-7; the match to TRBD1 covers 8 bases. CDR3 size: 13 residues. V shed 7 bases, J shed 2 bases, and the junction held 7 bases outside the gene matches. Germline V lookup: CDR1 SQVTM, CDR2 ANQGSEA. CDR3 loop: CSAEQGDPYEQYF. In nucleotides, the CDR3 is TGCAGCGCCGAACAGGGGGATCCCTACGAGCAGTACTTC.

The chain has TRBV30 and TRBJ1-4; D perhaps matches TRBD1 (5 bases). Trimming removed 2 bases from V and 4 bases from J, with 11 bases in between. Looked up from germline, CDR1 is GTSNPN and CDR2 is SVGIG (reference sequence). There are 14 residues in the CDR3. The CDR3 DNA sequence: TGTGCCTGGAGTTCGTCGGGGGTTAATGAAAAACTGTTTTTT. Its translation is CAWSSSGVNEKLFF.

The CDR3 DNA reads TGTGCCAGCAGTGATCCCGGCAGCACTAGCTCCTACGAGCAGTACTTC. Translating gives CASSDPGSTSSYEQYF. V gene TRBV12-3 or TRBV12-4 combines with J gene TRBJ2-7; perhaps TRBD2 as D (5 bases). V dropped 5 bases and J dropped 0 bases, with 17 bases sitting between them. CDR3 length: 16 amino acids.

The chain joins TRBV20-1 to TRBJ2-3, with 11 nucleotides matching TRBD2. Germline CDR1 is DFQATT and CDR2 is SNEGSKA (reference sequence). The CDR3 spans 13 residues. V lost 5 bases and J lost 4; bases outside the gene matches: 2. For the CDR3, the DNA is TGCAGTGCTCCGACTAGCGGGGCAGATACGCAGTATTTT. Protein: CSAPTSGADTQYF.

This chain links TRBV20-1 with TRBJ2-3; 9 bases align to TRBD1. This CDR3 is built from 13 residues. Germline V gene data show CDR1 as DFQATT and CDR2 as SNEGSKA (reference sequence). V was pared by 5 bases and J by 4 bases, with 4 bases of the junction left unmatched. The CDR3 DNA follows: TGCAGTGCTCCGGGACAGGGAGCAGATACGCAGTATTTT. This translates into CSAPGQGADTQYF.

This rearrangement joins TRBV3-1 to TRBJ2-7, with D tentatively TRBD2 (5 bases). The CDR3 is 14 amino acids. V was shortened by 3 bases and J by 3 bases, with 12 bases between the two germline ends. Germline V gene lookup returns CDR1 LGHDT and CDR2 YNNKEL (reference sequence). For the CDR3, the DNA is TGTGCCAGCAGCCATTCGGGGTCCTTCTACGAGCAGTACTTC. It codes for CASSHSGSFYEQYF.

The V and J genes are TRBV9 and TRBJ1-1; tentative D call: TRBD1 (5 bases). The CDR3 is 15 amino acids. Germline V CDR1 and CDR2: SGDLS, YYNGEE. Trimming left V 0 bases short and J 4 bases short, with 13 bases between. As DNA, the CDR3 is TGTGCCAGCAGCGTAGGAGGGGTATTTAGCACTGAAGCTTTCTTT. It yields the protein CASSVGGVFSTEAFF.

This clonotype was seen a single time. This chain uses TRBV19 with TRBJ1-5; D is unresolved. The CDR3 covers 16 residues. V shed 8 bases and J shed 0 bases, with 17 bases lying between them. The germline CDR1 and CDR2 sequences are LNHDA and SQIVND (reference sequence). The CDR3 DNA sequence: TGTGCCAGTCGAGATCTCTGGGATTATAGCAATCAGCCCCAGCATTTT. It is translated as CASRDLWDYSNQPQHF.

V gene TRBV15 combines with J gene TRBJ2-1; the D is unclear. V dropped 5 bases and J dropped 0 bases, with 11 bases sitting between them. The CDR3 contains 15 residues. Germline CDR1 LNHNV, CDR2 YYDKDF (reference sequence). CDR3 coding DNA: TGTGCCACCAGCTTATATGTGATCTCCTACAATGAGCAGTTCTTC. The encoded protein is CATSLYVISYNEQFF.

The chain is built from TRBV10-3 and TRBJ1-4; TRBD1 aligns across 9 bases. Germline lookup yields CDR1 ENHRY and CDR2 SYGVKD. Trimming cost V 6 bases and J 5 bases; bases outside gene matches: 1. The CDR3 is 13 residues long. This CDR3 reads CAISGTGNEKLFF. CDR3 bases: TGTGCCATCAGCGGGACAGGGAATGAAAAACTGTTTTTT.

This clonotype was detected only once. The V call is TRBV25-1, the J call TRBJ2-5; 10 bases fit TRBD1. Germline CDR1 and CDR2: MGHDK and SYGVNS. The CDR3 extends over 14 amino acids. J was trimmed by 6 bases and V by 6 bases; bases with no gene match: 7. This CDR3 is CASRGTGDDKTQYF. CDR3 in DNA: TGTGCCAGCAGGGGGACAGGGGATGACAAGACCCAGTACTTC.

This rearrangement joins TRBV7-9 to TRBJ2-2, with D tentatively TRBD1 or TRBD2 (5 bases each). Trimming left V 4 bases short and J 10 bases short, with 13 bases between. Germline V gene sequence: CDR1 SEHNR, CDR2 FQNEAQ (reference sequence). This CDR3 region has 13 residues. The CDR3 protein is CASSWGRGEELFF. CDR3 DNA sequence: TGTGCCAGCAGCTGGGGCCGGGGTGAGGAGCTGTTTTTT.

The chain uses TRBV6-5 and TRBJ2-1; 14 nucleotides line up with TRBD2. In germline, CDR1 is MNHEY, CDR2 SVGAGI. V dropped 0 bases and J dropped 10; count of bases not matched to a gene: 5. The CDR3 loop spans 16 amino acids. CDR3 sequence: CASSYSGTSGSWEQFF. As DNA, the CDR3 is TGTGCCAGCAGTTACTCTGGGACTAGCGGGAGTTGGGAGCAGTTCTTC.

The chain employs TRBV27 and TRBJ2-7, with 12 bases that match TRBD2. The CDR3 consists of 15 residues. Germline trimming cut 5 bases from V and 5 bases from J; bases unmatched to any gene: 7. Germline V CDR1 and CDR2: MNHEY, SMNVEV (reference sequence). CDR3 DNA sequence: TGTGCCAGCAGTATTAGACTAGCGGGAGTCGACGAGCAGTACTTC. It codes for CASSIRLAGVDEQYF.

The chain employs TRBV9 and TRBJ2-3; 9 bases line up with TRBD2. Germline trimming cut 0 bases from V and 4 bases from J; bases unmatched to any gene: 6. There are 16 residues in the CDR3. CDR1 SGDLS and CDR2 YYNGEE come from the germline V gene. The CDR3 nucleotides are TGTGCCAGCAGCGTAGGTGCTAGCGGGATGCCAGATACGCAGTATTTT. This gives the protein CASSVGASGMPDTQYF. Based on the CDR3 plus reference TRBV9 and TRBJ2-3, the full variable domain is DSGVTQTPKHLITATGQRVTLRCSPRSGDLSVYWYQQSLDQGLQFLIQYYNGEERAKGNILERFSAQQFPDLHSELNLSSLELGDSALYFCASSVGASGMPDTQYFGPGTRLTVL.

This chain joins TRBV2 and TRBJ2-5; D is ambiguous. The V gene's germline CDR1 is SNHLY and CDR2 FYNNEI. The CDR3 covers 14 residues. Trimming shortened V by 6 bases and J by 1 base, and 12 bases separated the two germline ends. Written as DNA, the CDR3 is TGTGCCAGCAGGGATACCGGGCCCCAAGAGACCCAGTACTTC. Translation gives CASRDTGPQETQYF. Based on the CDR3 plus reference TRBV2 and TRBJ2-5, the full variable domain is EPEVTQTPSHQVTQMGQEVILRCVPISNHLYFYWYRQILGQKVEFLVSFYNNEISEKSEIFDDQFSVERPDGSNFTLKIRSTKLEDSAMYFCASRDTGPQETQYFGPGTRLLVL.

Note on this clonotype: Since the CDR3 does not end with the conserved phenylalanine or tryptophan, this likely comes from a read error. The V call is TRBV9, the J call TRBJ2-1; 9 bases are a match to TRBD1. Germline V CDR1 and CDR2: SGDLS, YYNGEE. The trim removed 3 bases at V and 5 bases at J, leaving 6 bases unmatched. This CDR3 spans 15 amino acids. The CDR3 region is CASSAGTGFDNEQFL. CDR3 DNA sequence: TGTGCCAGCAGCGCTGGGACAGGGTTTGACAATGAGCAGTTCCTC.

The chain's CDR3 is CASSPPARGVVVETQYF. DNA of the CDR3: TGTGCCAGCAGTCCCCCAGCCAGGGGAGTTGTAGTGGAGACCCAGTACTTC. The gene calls are TRBV2 and TRBJ2-5; D is possibly TRBD1 (6 bases). The CDR3 loop spans 17 amino acids. CDR1 SNHLY and CDR2 FYNNEI come from the germline V gene. V lost 5 bases and J lost 5, with 24 bases in between. Combining the CDR3 with reference TRBV2 and TRBJ2-5 gives the whole variable domain EPEVTQTPSHQVTQMGQEVILRCVPISNHLYFYWYRQILGQKVEFLVSFYNNEISEKSEIFDDQFSVERPDGSNFTLKIRSTKLEDSAMYFCASSPPARGVVVETQYFGPGTRLLVL.

The chain combines TRBV19 with TRBJ1-1; a possible D gene is TRBD1 (5 bases). Germline V gives CDR1 LNHDA, CDR2 SQIVND (reference sequence). Trimming stripped 3 bases from V and 6 bases from J, with 11 bases between. This CDR3 has 13 residues. Here the CDR3 reads CASSIWSGPEAFF. The CDR3 DNA reads TGTGCCAGTAGTATTTGGTCGGGGCCTGAAGCTTTCTTT.